One sample yielded the 20 T cell receptor beta chains listed below, sequenced in a study of blood T cell repertoires in COVID-19 (TCRdb year 2020). Library prep was done by the immunoSEQ multiplex PCR assay. The clones in this table, taken by TCRdb from immuneACCESS, are in-frame only. Not every clone is retained; where verified, under half of the shortfall comes from an unresolved V gene, and the cause of the rest is unknown. The sample records roughly 330,000 clones, about four fifths of which are singletons. The ten largest clones represent about 1.2% of the sample. The sample comprised peripheral blood. The source is a woman aged 50 to 65 with acute or convalescent COVID-19.

This clone was recorded a few times. The chain couples TRBV13 to TRBJ2-5, with 8 bases that match TRBD2. The CDR3 spans 14 residues. CDR1 and CDR2 (germline): PRHDT, FYEKMQ (reference sequence). V trimming: 1 base; J trimming: 3 bases; junction bases outside the gene matches: 1. DNA of the CDR3: TGTGCCAGCAGCTTAGAAGCGGGAGAAGAGACCCAGTACTTC. Translating gives CASSLEAGEETQYF.

The chain is built from TRBV6-5 and TRBJ2-5, with 7 bases matching TRBD1. With V trimmed by 8 bases and J by 9 bases, 18 bases remained unmatched. The CDR3 loop spans 15 amino acids. In germline, CDR1 is MNHEY, CDR2 SVGAGI. The CDR3 DNA reads TGTGCCAGCCTACTTGCGGCTTCGGGCACAGGGGCCCAGTACTTC. Its translation: CASLLAASGTGAQYF.

The V and J genes are TRBV21-1 and TRBJ1-1. TRBV21-1 is a pseudogene. CDR3 size: 18 residues. The CDR3 protein is CASSKVCESGNSNTEAFF. CDR3 DNA sequence: TGTGCCAGCAGCAAAGTCTGCGAGTCCGGGAATTCGAACACTGAAGCTTTCTTT.

The chain employs TRBV30 and TRBJ1-4; D call uncertain. V was clipped by 0 bases and J by 8 bases, with 13 bases between them. The CDR3 is 14 residues long. The germline V gene encodes CDR1 GTSNPN and CDR2 SVGIG (reference sequence). The CDR3 sequence: CAWSVAGVSEKLFF. The CDR3 DNA reads as TGTGCCTGGAGTGTCGCCGGGGTTAGCGAAAAACTGTTTTTT.

There are a few counts of this clone. A read error may produce the germline difference seen at one junction end. V and J are TRBV18 and TRBJ1-2; D call uncertain. Germline CDR1 is KGHSH and CDR2 is LQKENI. The CDR3 contains 13 residues. The CDR3 sequence is CATSKRDDYGYTF. DNA for the CDR3: TGTGCCACCTCAAAGAGGGATGACTATGGCTACACCTTC. Full variable domain (missing parts from reference TRBV18 and TRBJ1-2): NAGVMQNPRHLVRRRGQEARLRCSPMKGHSHVYWYRQLPEEGLKFMVYLQKENIIDESGMPKERFSAEFPKEGPSILRIQQVVRGDSAAYFCATSKRDDYGYTFGSGTRLTVV.

V and J are TRBV6-1 and TRBJ2-3; D is perhaps TRBD2 (6 bases). V was shortened by 1 base and J by 5 bases, with 16 bases between the two germline ends. The CDR3 contains 16 residues. CDR1 MNHNS and CDR2 SASEGT come from the germline V gene. CDR3 protein: CASSEDLSGRGDTQYF. The CDR3 nucleotides are TGTGCCAGCAGTGAAGACCTTAGCGGTAGGGGAGATACGCAGTATTTT.

CDR3 nucleotides: TGCGCCAGCAGGGTAGCGGGAGGGCCTGGTGAGCAGTTCTTC. This sequence encodes CASRVAGGPGEQFF. This chain links TRBV5-1 with TRBJ2-1; 11 positions agree with TRBD2. This CDR3 contains 14 residues. CDR1 is SGHRS, CDR2 YFSETQ, per germline. Trimming removed 5 bases from V and 9 bases from J; junction bases left unmatched: 7.

The chain joins TRBV15 to TRBJ1-5; weak D call: TRBD1 (5 bases). This CDR3 is 16 amino acids long. Germline values: CDR1 LNHNV, CDR2 YYDKDF (reference sequence). V was trimmed by 1 base and J by 4 bases, leaving 14 bases between them. CDR3 nucleotides: TGTGCCACCAGCAGAGTTACGGGGGATACGAATCAGCCCCAGCATTTT. This translates into CATSRVTGDTNQPQHF.

The chain combines TRBV19 with TRBJ2-5, with TRBD2 matching over 8 bases. J lost 5 bases, V lost 1 base, and 3 bases had no gene match. CDR3 length equals 14 residues. Per germline, CDR1 LNHDA and CDR2 SQIVND (reference sequence). The CDR3 nucleotides read TGTGCCAGTAGTATAGCGGGGGGGGTCGAGACCCAGTACTTC. It yields the protein CASSIAGGVETQYF. Drawing the rest from reference TRBV19 and TRBJ2-5, the complete variable domain is DGGITQSPKYLFRKEGQNVTLSCEQNLNHDAMYWYRQDPGQGLRLIYYSQIVNDFQKGDIAEGYSVSREKKESFPLTVTSAQKNPTAFYLCASSIAGGVETQYFGPGTRLLVL.

The J gene is TRBJ1-1, the V gene TRBV7-3; no firm D call. V gave up 0 bases and J gave up 0 bases, with 11 bases separating them. This CDR3 contains 16 residues. CDR1 is SGHTA, CDR2 FQGTGA, per germline. This CDR3 reads CASSLTFPGMNTEAFF. For the CDR3, the DNA is TGTGCCAGCAGCTTAACGTTTCCAGGTATGAACACTGAAGCTTTCTTT.

The rearrangement joins TRBV21-1 to TRBJ2-6; TRBD1, as called in the table, went unchecked against the DNA. TRBV21-1 is noted as a pseudogene. The CDR3 extends over 17 amino acids. The CDR3: CASSKAGQAAGANVLTF. The CDR3 region has the DNA TGTGCCAGCAGCAAAGCAGGACAGGCTGCTGGGGCCAACGTCCTGACTTTC.

This clone has more than one count but fewer than ten. This sequence joins TRBV24-1 and TRBJ2-1; perhaps TRBD1 as D (5 bases). CDR3 size: 16 residues. Between the trimmed V and J ends, which lost 2 bases and 0 bases, there was a span of 10 bases. Germline-derived CDR1 and CDR2 are KGHDR and SFDVKD. For the CDR3, the DNA is TGTGCCACCAGTGATTCTTACAGGAGCTCCTACAATGAGCAGTTCTTC. It specifies CATSDSYRSSYNEQFF.

This CDR3 is CATSDGLSSGNTIYF. In DNA form, the CDR3 reads TGTGCCACCAGTGATGGACTGTCCTCTGGAAACACCATATATTTT. The chain recombines TRBV24-1 with TRBJ1-3; D is uncertain. V lost 3 bases, J lost 0 bases, and 8 bases lay in between. This CDR3 has 15 residues. CDR1 is KGHDR, CDR2 SFDVKD, per germline.

The CDR3 loop is CASSYGRGSHNEQFF. CDR3 DNA sequence: TGTGCCAGCAGTTACGGACGTGGGAGCCACAATGAGCAGTTCTTC. The chain couples TRBV6-2 or TRBV6-3 to TRBJ2-1; tentatively, D is TRBD2 (5 bases). Germline V gene lookup returns CDR1 MNHEY and CDR2 SVGEGT. The ends were cut back, 2 bases at V and 5 bases at J, with 13 bases in the middle. The CDR3 has 15 residues.

The chain couples TRBV10-1 to TRBJ2-7; weak D call: TRBD1 (6 bases). This CDR3 is 14 amino acids long. CDR1 WNHNN and CDR2 SYGVQD come from the germline V gene (reference sequence). CDR3 DNA sequence: TGCGCTACACCAAGAGGACAGTGGACCTACGAGCAGTACTTC. Protein: CATPRGQWTYEQYF.

The chain couples TRBV7-2 to TRBJ2-1; D unclear. The germline V gene has CDR1 SGHTA and CDR2 FQGNSA. This CDR3 is 13 amino acids long. The V and J ends lost 5 bases and 0 bases respectively, with 5 bases between them. This chain's CDR3 is CASSTSSYNEQFF. CDR3 DNA: TGTGCCAGCAGCACGAGCTCCTACAATGAGCAGTTCTTC. Together with reference TRBV7-2 and TRBJ2-1, the CDR3 gives the full variable domain: GAGVSQSPSNKVTEKGKDVELRCDPISGHTALYWYRQSLGQGLEFLIYFQGNSAPDKSGLPSDRFSAERTGGSVSTLTIQRTQQEDSAVYLCASSTSSYNEQFFGPGTRLTVL.

V is TRBV10-2 and J is TRBJ1-2; TRBD1 matches at 7 bases. The germline CDR1 and CDR2 sequences are WSHSY and SAAADI. The CDR3 spans 14 residues. Losses at the gene ends were 2 bases for V and 10 bases for J; bases not matched to a gene: 10. The CDR3 here is CASSEPVQGGNYTF. CDR3 nucleotide sequence: TGCGCCAGCAGTGAGCCCGTGCAGGGGGGTAACTACACCTTC.

There are a few counts of this clone. V gene TRBV27 combines with J gene TRBJ2-1, with D maybe TRBD1 (5 bases). The V gene's germline CDR1 is MNHEY and CDR2 SMNVEV (reference sequence). The CDR3 is made up of 12 amino acids. The V end was cut by 6 bases, the J end by 10 bases, with 13 bases between. DNA for the CDR3: TGTGCCAGCAGGAAGACAGTTGCCGAGCAGTTCTTC. Encoded protein: CASRKTVAEQFF.

The chain employs TRBV7-2 and TRBJ1-2, with TRBD1 as a possible D gene (5 bases). The V end was cut by 5 bases, the J end by 6 bases, with 16 bases between. CDR1 SGHTA and CDR2 FQGNSA come from the germline V gene. The CDR3 runs 14 residues. This CDR3 reads CASSPGGDRDGYTF. In DNA, the CDR3 is TGTGCCAGCAGCCCCGGGGGGGACCGTGATGGCTACACCTTC.

CDR3 nucleotides: TGTGCCAGCTCACCTCTCCCGACAGCCTACGAGCAGTACTTC. Its translation is CASSPLPTAYEQYF. V and J are TRBV18 and TRBJ2-7; D perhaps matches TRBD1 (5 bases). Per the germline V gene, CDR1 is KGHSH and CDR2 is LQKENI. V was clipped by 3 bases and J by 2 bases, with 11 bases between them. The CDR3 contains 14 residues. Supplemented by reference TRBV18 and TRBJ2-7, the full variable domain reads NAGVMQNPRHLVRRRGQEARLRCSPMKGHSHVYWYRQLPEEGLKFMVYLQKENIIDESGMPKERFSAEFPKEGPSILRIQQVVRGDSAAYFCASSPLPTAYEQYFGPGTRLTVT.